The 12 T cell receptor beta chains below all came from one sample that was sequenced in a study of CD8+CD57+ T cells in acquired aplastic anemia. TCR beta VDJ and CDR3 profiling used genomic DNA as template. TCRdb analysed the reads with MiXCR anew, one entry per CDR3 protein. The table shows approximately 98,000 distinct CDR3 sequences, with 65% to 70% occurring only once. Individuals selected for sequencing had exhibited CD8+CD57+ cell expansion on flow cytometry. Sequencing was performed on sorted CD4+, CD8+, or CD8+CD57+ T cells (not recorded which) from PBMCs. The origin of the receptors is a human donor with aplastic anemia.

In this sample, this clonotype turned up a few times. J is TRBJ2-1 and V is TRBV20-1, with D perhaps TRBD2 (6 bases). CDR1 DFQATT and CDR2 SNEGSKA come from the germline V gene (reference sequence). Trimming shortened V by 3 bases and J by 2 bases, and 8 bases separated the two germline ends. The CDR3 runs to 13 residues. The CDR3 DNA reads as TGCAGTGCTAGCGGGAGCACCTACAATGAGCAGTTCTTC. This sequence encodes CSASGSTYNEQFF.

This chain joins TRBV9 and TRBJ2-5; tentatively, D is TRBD1 or TRBD2 (5 bases each). This CDR3 comprises 16 residues. V lost 0 bases and J lost 4, with 16 bases in between. Germline V lookup: CDR1 SGDLS, CDR2 YYNGEE. The CDR3 here is CASSVGGTDLRETQYF. CDR3 in DNA: TGTGCCAGCAGCGTAGGGGGGACGGACCTCAGAGAGACCCAGTACTTC.

Remarks on this clonotype: One junction end disagrees with the germline gene, perhaps due to a read error. The chain uses TRBV10-3 and TRBJ2-7; 7 positions match TRBD1. In germline, CDR1 is ENHRY, CDR2 SYGVKD. This CDR3 has 15 residues. The CDR3, as DNA: TGTGCCAGCAGTTACTACTATACGGGACAGTACGAGCAGTACTTC. It codes for CASSYYYTGQYEQYF.

This chain links TRBV10-3 with TRBJ2-2; D is perhaps TRBD2 (5 bases). V lost 2 bases and J lost 6, with 7 bases in between. The CDR3 consists of 13 residues. Germline V gene sequence: CDR1 ENHRY, CDR2 SYGVKD. CDR3 loop: CAISEGSPGELFF. CDR3 nucleotides: TGTGCCATCAGTGAGGGGAGCCCCGGGGAGCTGTTTTTT.

As concerns this clonotype: The junction departs from germline at one end; a sequencing error may be responsible. The rearrangement uses TRBV20-1 and TRBJ2-6; D not certain. The CDR3 is 13 residues long. The germline V gene has CDR1 DFQATT and CDR2 SNEGSKA (reference sequence). CDR3 coding DNA: TGCAGTGCTGGAGAATCTGGGGCCAACGTCCTGACTTTC. It translates to CSAGESGANVLTF.

The rearrangement uses TRBV7-3 and TRBJ1-1; D is possibly TRBD1 (6 bases). The CDR3 totals 13 residues. The ends were cut back, 5 bases at V and 5 bases at J, with 12 bases in the middle. Germline-derived CDR1 and CDR2 are SGHTA and FQGTGA. DNA of the CDR3: TGTGCCAGCAGCCCACAGGGAAGGACTGAAGCTTTCTTT. This translates into CASSPQGRTEAFF.

This clonotype came up a few times. The chain carries TRBV20-1 and TRBJ2-7; the D gene is possibly TRBD2 (6 bases). This CDR3 has 14 residues. V was cut by 6 bases and J by 6 bases, with 21 bases left in between. Looked up from germline, CDR1 is DFQATT and CDR2 is SNEGSKA (reference sequence). The CDR3 bases are TGCAGTGCGAGTCCGATCGGGGTGGGGGGCGAGCAGTACTTC. Translation gives CSASPIGVGGEQYF.

The sample holds many counts of this clonotype. The chain uses TRBV19 and TRBJ2-1; no definite D call. CDR3 length equals 11 residues. The germline V and J ends were trimmed by 0 bases and 9 bases, with 3 bases remaining between them. CDR1 and CDR2 (germline): LNHDA, SQIVND (reference sequence). CDR3 residues: CASSIEGEQFF. The CDR3 DNA is TGTGCCAGTAGTATAGAGGGTGAGCAGTTCTTC. The full variable domain, with the rest looked up from reference TRBV19 and TRBJ2-1, is DGGITQSPKYLFRKEGQNVTLSCEQNLNHDAMYWYRQDPGQGLRLIYYSQIVNDFQKGDIAEGYSVSREKKESFPLTVTSAQKNPTAFYLCASSIEGEQFFGPGTRLTVL.

The chain employs TRBV19 and TRBJ2-2, with D unresolved. The V end lost 4 bases, the J end lost 5 bases, and 8 bases lay between the germline ends. This CDR3 spans 13 amino acids. Germline V gene sequence: CDR1 LNHDA, CDR2 SQIVND (reference sequence). CDR3 residues: CASSRTVTGELFF. CDR3 sequence (DNA): TGTGCCAGTAGTAGAACAGTTACCGGGGAGCTGTTTTTT.

The table lists this clonotype with a few counts. The CDR3 sequence is CASSYSGPGTEAFF. CDR3 DNA sequence: TGTGCCAGCAGTTACTCTGGACCGGGTACTGAAGCTTTCTTT. This sequence joins TRBV6-2 or TRBV6-3 and TRBJ1-1; D unresolved. Looked up from germline, CDR1 is MNHEY and CDR2 is SVGEGT. Trimming pared 0 bases from V and 5 bases from J, leaving 10 bases between. The CDR3 covers 14 residues.

The chain is built from TRBV24-1 and TRBJ1-1, with a possible D match to TRBD1 (6 bases). The CDR3 contains 13 residues. With 8 bases removed from V and 1 base from J, the gap between germline ends came to 10 bases. Germline V CDR1 and CDR2: KGHDR, SFDVKD. The CDR3 spells CATKGGENTEAFF. As DNA, the CDR3 is TGTGCCACCAAGGGGGGAGAGAACACTGAAGCTTTCTTT.

This clonotype was seen a few times. One end of the junction does not line up with germline, which may come from a read error. The chain couples TRBV7-7 to TRBJ1-1; 9 bases match TRBD1. The V gene's germline CDR1 is SSHAT and CDR2 FNYEAQ (reference sequence). The CDR3 runs to 13 residues. The CDR3 region has the DNA TGTGCTAGCAGCCTGGACAGGGGCACTGAAGCTTTCTTT. As protein: CASSLDRGTEAFF.